This T cell receptor (beta chain) was identified in a study of T-cell memory formation after mild COVID-19. This clonotype was seen a few times. TCRdb processed the 5' RACE reads anew with MiXCR; each CDR3 protein has one entry. This table has roughly 560,000 distinct CDR3 sequences, about 20% appearing once. Germline CDR1 reads SGHRS; CDR2 reads YFSETQ. The CDR3 is 16 residues long. J lost 2 bases, V lost 4 bases, and 7 bases had no gene match. The TCR sequence derives from an adult woman who had mild COVID-19 (a few samples of this study predate the infection). Cell type and time point are not known. The sequencing input was PBMCs or a T cell subset sorted from them (not recorded which). This chain joins TRBV5-1 and TRBJ2-3, with TRBD1 identical over 10 bases. The CDR3 sequence: CASSPGTGVLTDTQYF. The CDR3 DNA sequence: TGCGCCAGCAGCCCCGGGACAGGGGTTCTCACAGATACGCAGTATTTT.